These T cell receptor beta chains were read from a single sample in a study of cytomegalovirus exposure and HLA in healthy donors. Repertoires were generated with immunoSEQ multiplex PCR, while TCRdb's copy carries only in-frame clones and drops some. The sample gives around 200,000 clones, approximately 80% of which show up once; under 0.75% is in the top ten. The sequenced sample was PBMCs. Receptors were obtained from a boy younger than 18 in good health and CMV-seronegative. Both conserved end residues are part of each CDR3. The D gene is left open where the match is weak. Clone size is stated in some rows and not others, as once, few, many or a class when expanded.

d_call | j_call | clone_size | v_call | cdr3_nt | cdr3_aa
- | TRBJ2-1 | - | TRBV5-1 | TGCGCCAGCAGCATCCAGGGTGGAAGCTCCTACAATGAGCAGTTCTTC | CASSIQGGSSYNEQFF
TRBD2 | TRBJ2-1 | - | TRBV19 | TGTGCCAGTCGCCGAAGCGGGGCAGGGAGGGACAATGAGCAGTTCTTC | CASRRSGAGRDNEQFF
TRBD2 | TRBJ2-7 | - | TRBV5-4 | TGTGCCAGCAGCCCCCCGGGACTAGCAACCGAGCAGTACTTC | CASSPPGLATEQYF
TRBD1 | TRBJ1-1 | - | TRBV18 | TGTGCCAGCTCACCACGCAGGGGGCAAGCTGAAGCTTTCTTT | CASSPRRGQAEAFF
TRBD1 | TRBJ1-2 | once | TRBV5-6 | TGTGCCAGCAGCTCCGGGACAGGGATTTTTAGCTATGGCTACACCTTC | CASSSGTGIFSYGYTF
- | TRBJ2-7 | - | TRBV11-2 | TGTGCCAGCAGCTGGACAGAGGCCTACGAGCAGTACTTC | CASSWTEAYEQYF
TRBD1 | TRBJ2-7 | - | TRBV9 | TGTGCCAGCAGCTCGGGACAGGGATTCTACGAGCAGTACTTC | CASSSGQGFYEQYF
TRBD1 | TRBJ2-4 | few | TRBV7-2 | TGTGCCAGCAGTCTTACGGACAGGGGGAAAAACATTCAGTACTTC | CASSLTDRGKNIQYF
- | TRBJ1-2 | - | TRBV29-1 | TGCAGCGTTGACGAGCTCCCGAAGGGGGACTATGGCTACACCTTC | CSVDELPKGDYGYTF
TRBD1 | TRBJ1-1 | - | TRBV10-2 | TGCGCCAGCAGGGACAGGAAGAACACTGAAGCTTTCTTT | CASRDRKNTEAFF
- | TRBJ2-4 | once | TRBV11-2 | TGTGCCAGCAGCTTAGACGCAGGGAACATTCAGTACTTC | CASSLDAGNIQYF
TRBD1 | TRBJ1-4 | - | TRBV4-3 | TGCGCCAGCAGCCTCCCTCCGGCAGGGGGCTCGAAGGAAAAACTGTTTTTT | CASSLPPAGGSKEKLFF
- | TRBJ2-3 | - | TRBV2 | TGTGCCAGCAGTGCGGGGGTGAGAGATACGCAGTATTTT | CASSAGVRDTQYF
- | TRBJ1-1 | - | TRBV7-3 | TGTGCCAGCAGCTTACAGGGCATGAACACTGAAGCTTTCTTT | CASSLQGMNTEAFF
TRBD1 | TRBJ2-7 | - | TRBV7-6 | TGTGCCAGCAGCTCCATGACAGGGGGCTCCTACGAGCAGTACTTC | CASSSMTGGSYEQYF
- | TRBJ1-1 | - | TRBV27 | TGTGCCAGCAGGCCCATAGTCGACACTGAAGCTTTCTTT | CASRPIVDTEAFF
- | TRBJ2-4 | - | TRBV19 | TGTGCCAGTAGTATCAGGTTACTAGCCAAAAACATTCAGTACTTC | CASSIRLLAKNIQYF
- | TRBJ1-1 | - | TRBV9 | TGTGCCAGCAGCGTAGGTGCGGTCGGGACTGAAGCTTTCTTT | CASSVGAVGTEAFF
TRBD1 | TRBJ1-3 | - | TRBV10-3 | TGTGCCATCAGTGCGACAGGGAGCTCTGGAAACACCATATATTTT | CAISATGSSGNTIYF
- | TRBJ1-1 | - | TRBV5-4 | TGTGCCAGCAGTCCTCGGTTGGGTAGGGGTGAGACTGAAGCTTTCTTT | CASSPRLGRGETEAFF
TRBD1 | TRBJ2-3 | - | TRBV6-1 | TGTGCCAGCAGTGATCAGGGGGTAACTAGCACAGATACGCAGTATTTT | CASSDQGVTSTDTQYF
TRBD1 | TRBJ2-7 | - | TRBV7-2 | TGTGCCAGCAGCATAGTCTCGACAGGGGGTTCCTCCTACGAGCAGTACTTC | CASSIVSTGGSSYEQYF
TRBD2 | TRBJ2-7 | - | TRBV27 | TGTGCCAGCAGACCCTTGGGCGGGAGCTCCTACGAGCAGTACTTC | CASRPLGGSSYEQYF
- | TRBJ1-5 | - | TRBV4-2 | TGTGCCAGCAGCCAAGTGATCAAGGAGGGACAGCCCCAGCATTTT | CASSQVIKEGQPQHF
TRBD1 | TRBJ1-5 | few | TRBV6-5 | TGTGCCAGCAGTGCCGGGACAGCAGGGCAGCCCCAGCATTTT | CASSAGTAGQPQHF
- | TRBJ2-7 | - | TRBV27 | TGTGCCAGCAGTTTAACCCAGGGGTACGAGCAGTACTTC | CASSLTQGYEQYF
- | TRBJ1-4 | - | TRBV5-1 | TGCGCCAGCAGCTGGGGCCCCGGGGGAAAACCTGAAAAACTGTTTTTT | CASSWGPGGKPEKLFF
- | TRBJ1-4 | few | TRBV15 | TGTGCCACCAGCAGAGATCTCTCGGGGTTCCGTGAAAAACTGTTTTTT | CATSRDLSGFREKLFF
- | TRBJ2-1 | - | TRBV5-8 | TGTGCCAGCAGCTTGTTGTCCAGCTGGACTAACAATGAGCAGTTCTTC | CASSLLSSWTNNEQFF
TRBD1 | TRBJ1-2 | - | TRBV9 | TGTGCCAGCAGCGTGTCCCGGGACAGGGCGTTTTCAGACTATGGCTACACCTTC | CASSVSRDRAFSDYGYTF
- | TRBJ2-7 | - | TRBV7-8 | TGTGCCAGTAACCTAGCGCTAAGCTCCTACGAGCAGTACTTC | CASNLALSSYEQYF
- | TRBJ2-3 | - | TRBV5-5 | TGTGCCAGCAGCTTGAGGGGTGATACGCAGTATTTT | CASSLRGDTQYF
TRBD2 | TRBJ2-1 | - | TRBV6-5 | TGTGCCAGCAGCTCCGGGACTAGCGGGACCTCTCCGTTCTTC | CASSSGTSGTSPFF
- | TRBJ1-2 | few | TRBV21-1 | TGTGCCAGCAGCAAAGAGGCAGAGGATGGCTACACCTTC | CASSKEAEDGYTF
TRBD1 | TRBJ1-1 | - | TRBV5-1 | TGCGCCAGCAGCTCTACAGGGGTTACTGAAGCTTTCTTT | CASSSTGVTEAFF
- | TRBJ2-1 | - | TRBV5-1 | TGCGCCAGCAGCTTAAGTCACGGGGACTCTGGCAATGAGCAGTTCTTC | CASSLSHGDSGNEQFF
- | TRBJ2-1 | - | TRBV11-3 | TGTGCCAGCAGCCCCCTCTCGGGGAGTAGCTACAATGAGCAGTTCTTC | CASSPLSGSSYNEQFF
TRBD2 | TRBJ2-2 | - | TRBV4-3 | TGCGCCAGCAGCCAAGTCTTCGGGGGGTTTATCAACACCGGGGAGCTGTTTTTT | CASSQVFGGFINTGELFF
TRBD1 | TRBJ2-7 | - | TRBV27 | TGTGCCAGCAGTTTACGACAGGGCTCCTACGAGCAGTACTTC | CASSLRQGSYEQYF
TRBD1 | TRBJ1-4 | - | TRBV30 | TGTGCCTGGAAAGCGGCAGGGGGGCCGGAAAAACTGTTTTTT | CAWKAAGGPEKLFF
- | TRBJ2-3 | - | TRBV5-1 | TGCGCCAGCAGCTTGGGGACAGCTACTAGCACAGATACGCAGTATTTT | CASSLGTATSTDTQYF
- | TRBJ1-5 | - | TRBV25-1 | TGTGCCAGCAGTGAATTCGACTCCCAGCCCCAGCATTTT | CASSEFDSQPQHF
- | TRBJ1-3 | - | TRBV7-9 | TGTGCCAGTAGCTTAGCCGCCGTTGGCGGAAACACCATATATTTT | CASSLAAVGGNTIYF
- | TRBJ1-2 | - | TRBV25-1 | TGTGCCAGCAGTGAATATAGCGGAAAGGGGGGCTACACCTTC | CASSEYSGKGGYTF
- | TRBJ2-7 | - | TRBV27 | TGTGCCAGCAGTTTTACGCCCGGGGGAATCTACGAGCAGTACTTC | CASSFTPGGIYEQYF
- | TRBJ1-1 | - | TRBV30 | TGTGCCTGGAGTGTAGGGACTCCTGAAGCTTTCTTT | CAWSVGTPEAFF
- | TRBJ1-1 | - | TRBV27 | TGTGCCAGCAGTTTATTTGCGGGCACTGAAGCTTTCTTT | CASSLFAGTEAFF
- | TRBJ2-3 | - | TRBV4-3 | TGCGCCAGCAGCCAAGAGTCGAGCGCTAGCACAGATACGCAGTATTTT | CASSQESSASTDTQYF
- | TRBJ2-6 | - | TRBV6-1 | TGTGCCAGCAGTGGTGGGGGCGCAAGAACTTCTGGGGCCAACGTCCTGACTTTC | CASSGGGARTSGANVLTF
TRBD1 | TRBJ1-5 | - | TRBV5-6 | TGTGCCAGCAGCGATGGGACAGGGGGCTGGCCCCAGCATTTT | CASSDGTGGWPQHF
TRBD2 | TRBJ2-1 | - | TRBV19 | TGTGCCAGTACCCGCACCGGGACTAGAAATGAGCAGTTCTTC | CASTRTGTRNEQFF
TRBD1 | TRBJ2-7 | - | TRBV19 | TGTGCCAGTAGTATAGGCGGCAGGGGGCCCGACGAGCAGTACTTC | CASSIGGRGPDEQYF
- | TRBJ1-2 | - | TRBV27 | TGTGCCAGCAGTTACAGGCGATTCAACTATGGCTACACCTTC | CASSYRRFNYGYTF